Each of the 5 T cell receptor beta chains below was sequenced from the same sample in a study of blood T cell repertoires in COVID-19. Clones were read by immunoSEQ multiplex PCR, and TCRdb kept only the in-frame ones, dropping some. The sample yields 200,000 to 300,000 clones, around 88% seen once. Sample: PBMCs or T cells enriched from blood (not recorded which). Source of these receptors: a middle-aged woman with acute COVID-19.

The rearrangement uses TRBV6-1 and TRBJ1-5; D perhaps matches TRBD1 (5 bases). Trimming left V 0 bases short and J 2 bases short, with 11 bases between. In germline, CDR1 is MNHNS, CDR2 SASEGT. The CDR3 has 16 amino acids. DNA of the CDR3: TGTGCCAGCAGTGAAGCCTTTAGGGGTGGCAATCAGCCCCAGCATTTT. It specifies CASSEAFRGGNQPQHF.

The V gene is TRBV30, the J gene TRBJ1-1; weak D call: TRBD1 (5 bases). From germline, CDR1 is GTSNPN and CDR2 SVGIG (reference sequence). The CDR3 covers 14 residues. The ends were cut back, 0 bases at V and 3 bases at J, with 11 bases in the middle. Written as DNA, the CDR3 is TGTGCCTGGAGTGTGGCGACACAGGACACTGAAGCTTTCTTT. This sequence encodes CAWSVATQDTEAFF. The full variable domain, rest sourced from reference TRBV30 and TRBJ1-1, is SQTIHQWPATLVQPVGSPLSLECTVEGTSNPNLYWYRQAAGRGLQLLFYSVGIGQISSEVPQNLSASRPQDRQFILSSKKLLLSDSGFYLCAWSVATQDTEAFFGQGTRLTVV.

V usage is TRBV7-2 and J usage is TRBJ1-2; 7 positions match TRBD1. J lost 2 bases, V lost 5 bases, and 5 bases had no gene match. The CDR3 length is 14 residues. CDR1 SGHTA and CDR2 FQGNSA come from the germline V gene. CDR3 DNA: TGTGCCAGCAGCAAAAGACAGGGCAACTATGGCTACACCTTC. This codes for CASSKRQGNYGYTF.

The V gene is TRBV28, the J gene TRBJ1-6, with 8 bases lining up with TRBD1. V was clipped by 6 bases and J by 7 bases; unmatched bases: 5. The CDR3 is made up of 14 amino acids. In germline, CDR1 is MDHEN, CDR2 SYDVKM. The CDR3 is CASRVQGVNSPLHF. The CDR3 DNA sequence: TGTGCCAGCAGGGTACAGGGGGTCAATTCACCCCTCCACTTT. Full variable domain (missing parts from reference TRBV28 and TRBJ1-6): DVKVTQSSRYLVKRTGEKVFLECVQDMDHENMFWYRQDPGLGLRLIYFSYDVKMKEKGDIPEGYSVSREKKERFSLILESASTNQTSMYLCASRVQGVNSPLHFGNGTRLTVT.

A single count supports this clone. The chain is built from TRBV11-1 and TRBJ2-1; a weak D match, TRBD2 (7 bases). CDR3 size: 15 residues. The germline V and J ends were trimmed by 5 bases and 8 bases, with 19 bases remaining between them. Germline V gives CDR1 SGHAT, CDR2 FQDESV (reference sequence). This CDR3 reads CASSISGGLRDEQFF. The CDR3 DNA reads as TGTGCCAGCAGCATCTCGGGGGGCTTAAGGGATGAGCAGTTCTTC.